Shown below are 14 T cell receptor beta chains from a single sample sequenced in a study of PD-1 blockade in classical Hodgkin lymphoma. Following autologous stem cell transplantation, relapse occurred in every patient, and exposure to brentuximab vedotin varied. The data were produced by immunoSEQ multiplex PCR, yet TCRdb's version contains in-frame clones alone and is incomplete. The sample has fewer than 25,000 clones; less than 80% are singletons. The input for sequencing was peripheral blood mononuclear cells (PBMCs), taken at baseline. Receptor source: a human donor with classical Hodgkin lymphoma.

This clone has only a few counts. V usage is TRBV14 and J usage is TRBJ2-3; 10 bases are a match to TRBD2. The germline V gene has CDR1 SGHDN and CDR2 FVKESK. The CDR3 is 15 amino acids. With V trimmed by 5 bases and J by 2 bases, 4 bases remained unmatched. The CDR3 coding sequence is TGTGCCAGCAGCGAACTAGCGGGGCTCACAGATACGCAGTATTTT. It specifies CASSELAGLTDTQYF.

The chain combines TRBV10-1 with TRBJ2-7; possible D gene TRBD1, 6 bases. The CDR3 sequence is 13 residues long. V was cut by 8 bases and J by 1 base, with 12 bases left in between. The germline CDR1 and CDR2 sequences are WNHNN and SYGVQD (reference sequence). CDR3 sequence reads: CASSKTGSYEQYF. CDR3 bases: TGCGCCAGCTCCAAGACAGGATCCTACGAGCAGTACTTC.

On this clone: Other DNA sequences in the same sample also yield this CDR3. The rearrangement links TRBV11-3 to TRBJ1-1; no definite D call. Germline CDR1 and CDR2: SGHNT and YENEEA. The V end lost 3 bases, the J end lost 5 bases, and 7 bases lay between the germline ends. This CDR3 contains 12 residues. This CDR3 reads CASSFAGTEAFF. The CDR3 DNA reads TGTGCCAGCAGCTTTGCGGGGACTGAAGCTTTCTTT.

With regard to this clone: Distinct nucleotide sequences in the sample also encode this CDR3. The chain is built from TRBV5-6 and TRBJ2-3; the match to TRBD2 covers 11 bases. The CDR3 contains 15 residues. The J segment lost 1 base and the V segment lost 2 bases, leaving 0 bases of the junction unmatched. CDR1 and CDR2 (germline): SGHDT, YYEEEE. The CDR3 spells CASSLLAGGTDTQYF. The CDR3, as DNA: TGTGCCAGCAGCTTACTAGCGGGGGGCACAGATACGCAGTATTTT.

This clone ranks as medium-sized (0.01 to 0.1%). Here the CDR3 reads CASSSQWGSYNEQFF. The CDR3 coding sequence is TGTGCCAGCAGCTCCCAGTGGGGGTCCTACAATGAGCAGTTCTTC. The J gene is TRBJ2-1, the V gene TRBV7-2, with D possibly being TRBD1 or TRBD2 (5 bases each). The CDR3 has 15 amino acids. V dropped 4 bases and J dropped 1 base, with 11 bases sitting between them. Per the germline V gene, CDR1 is SGHTA and CDR2 is FQGNSA.

This sequence joins TRBV5-6 and TRBJ1-1, with a weak D call TRBD1 (6 bases). This CDR3 contains 14 residues. Per the germline V gene, CDR1 is SGHDT and CDR2 is YYEEEE. V lost 2 bases and J 4 bases, leaving 12 bases between the germline ends. CDR3 amino acids: CASSLIRGGTEAFF. The CDR3 nucleotides are TGTGCCAGCAGCTTAATCAGGGGTGGCACTGAAGCTTTCTTT.

The V gene is TRBV10-3, the J gene TRBJ2-7, with D uncertain. V was pared by 3 bases and J by 0 bases, with 3 bases between. This CDR3 has 12 residues. Germline V gene sequence: CDR1 ENHRY, CDR2 SYGVKD. The CDR3 region is CAISDTSYEQYF. For the CDR3, the DNA is TGTGCCATCAGTGACACCTCCTACGAGCAGTACTTC.

The chain joins TRBV4-3 to TRBJ1-2, with 9 bases fitting TRBD1. Germline V gene lookup returns CDR1 LGHNA and CDR2 YSLEER. The CDR3 length is 15 residues. After removal of 3 bases from V and 11 bases from J, the junction contained 13 bases not matched to a gene. CDR3 residues: CASSQELGQGRRYTF. The CDR3 DNA follows: TGCGCCAGCAGCCAGGAGCTCGGACAGGGGAGGAGGTACACCTTC.

The chain combines TRBV7-2 with TRBJ1-3; tentatively, D is TRBD1 (5 bases). This CDR3 is 17 amino acids long. Looked up from germline, CDR1 is SGHTA and CDR2 is FQGNSA. Trimming cost V 5 bases and J 0 bases, with 17 bases left between them. CDR3 DNA sequence: TGTGCCAGCAGCCTGACCCTACAGGCTACCTCTGGAAACACCATATATTTT. Protein: CASSLTLQATSGNTIYF.

The chain recombines TRBV10-1 with TRBJ2-5; 7 nucleotides match TRBD2. Germline V lookup: CDR1 WNHNN, CDR2 SYGVQD (reference sequence). V shed 6 bases and J 7 bases; nucleotides not matched to a gene: 17. The CDR3 consists of 16 residues. CDR3 bases: TGCGCCAGCAGCAGGGTAGGGGCGGGGGAGCTTGGGACCCAGTACTTC. Protein sequence: CASSRVGAGELGTQYF.

The CDR3 sequence is CASSGGGREKLFF. Here the CDR3 DNA reads TGTGCCAGCAGCGGAGGGGGCCGAGAAAAACTGTTTTTT. This chain connects TRBV28 to TRBJ1-4; 7 positions agree with TRBD1. V shed 6 bases, J shed 8 bases, and the junction held 6 bases outside the gene matches. Germline V gene lookup returns CDR1 MDHEN and CDR2 SYDVKM. CDR3 size: 13 residues.

This clone was seen just once. This chain uses TRBV6-5 with TRBJ2-5; D possibly matches TRBD1 or TRBD2 (5 bases each). The J call may be in error: the DNA end matches TRBJ2-7 better. Germline values: CDR1 MNHEY, CDR2 SVGAGI. The CDR3 is 12 residues long. CDR3 DNA sequence: TGTGCCGCGGGTGGGACCGAATACGAGCAGTACTTC. Its translation is CAAGGTEYEQYF.

CDR3 amino acids: CASSLAGLAVYEQYF. CDR3 coding DNA: TGTGCCAGCAGCTTAGCAGGACTAGCGGTCTACGAGCAGTACTTC. This chain uses TRBV7-9 with TRBJ2-7; 10 bases line up with TRBD2. The J segment lost 3 bases and the V segment lost 0 bases, leaving 2 bases of the junction unmatched. This CDR3 spans 15 amino acids. Germline assignment: CDR1 SEHNR and CDR2 FQNEAQ (reference sequence).

This chain links TRBV7-2 with TRBJ1-1; tentatively, D is TRBD1 (5 bases). The V and J ends lost 1 base and 1 base respectively, with 16 bases between them. The CDR3 extends over 17 amino acids. Looked up from germline, CDR1 is SGHTA and CDR2 is FQGNSA. CDR3 DNA sequence: TGTGCCAGCAGCTTAGGTAGGGACCACAACCCGAACACTGAAGCTTTCTTT. It translates to CASSLGRDHNPNTEAFF.